Listed here are 26 T cell receptor beta chains from one sample, sequenced in a study of shared clonotypes between healthy human individuals. Here immunoSEQ multiplex PCR was the method, and the copy in TCRdb shows in-frame clones only, minus some. The sample has about 2.4 million clones, roughly nine tenths seen once. The sequenced sample was naive CD4+ T cells sorted from blood. Subset of the sample: CD45RA+ positively selected. These receptors were obtained from a man aged 18 to 35 in good health.

For the CDR3, the DNA is TGTGCCAGCAGTTCACAACCGACAGGGGTAGGGGGCTACACCTTC. Its translation is CASSSQPTGVGGYTF. The chain uses TRBV6-6 and TRBJ1-2; TRBD1 matches at 8 bases. In germline, CDR1 is MNHNY, CDR2 SVGAGI (reference sequence). The CDR3 runs 15 residues. V was pared by 4 bases and J by 8 bases, with 12 bases of the junction left unmatched.

J is TRBJ1-6 and V is TRBV6-1, with 8 bases lining up with TRBD1. Germline-derived CDR1 and CDR2 are MNHNS and SASEGT. Trimming at V came to 6 bases and at J to 6 bases, leaving 7 bases not matched to a gene. The CDR3 length is 15 residues. CDR3 protein: CASRTPGQVNSPLHF. The CDR3 DNA reads as TGTGCCAGCAGGACCCCGGGACAGGTTAATTCACCCCTCCACTTT.

The count of this clone is one. The chain carries TRBV30 and TRBJ1-3; D is possibly TRBD1 (5 bases). The CDR3 consists of 17 residues. Germline V gene lookup returns CDR1 GTSNPN and CDR2 SVGIG (reference sequence). Trimming removed 3 bases at V and 1 base at J, with 19 bases between. In nucleotides, the CDR3 is TGTGCCTGGAGCCCTGGGGCACCACTTACTTCTGGAAACACCATATATTTT. This translates into CAWSPGAPLTSGNTIYF.

This clone was seen just once. The gene calls are TRBV6-5 and TRBJ1-3; 7 bases map to TRBD1. The CDR3 is 14 residues long. V shed 2 bases, J shed 2 bases, and the junction held 0 bases outside the gene matches. The germline CDR1 and CDR2 sequences are MNHEY and SVGAGI. CDR3 in amino acids: CASSYDRAGNTIYF. In nucleotides, the CDR3 is TGTGCCAGCAGTTACGACAGGGCTGGAAACACCATATATTTT.

The CDR3 nucleotides read TGTGCCAGCAGCTTGGTGGGACAGGGCCTCAGGGAGACCCAGTACTTC. Its translation: CASSLVGQGLRETQYF. The chain recombines TRBV5-4 with TRBJ2-5; 9 bases align to TRBD1. The CDR3 length is 16 residues. The germline gives CDR1 SGHNT, CDR2 YYREEE (reference sequence). J lost 5 bases, V lost 0 bases, and 8 bases had no gene match.

The rearrangement joins TRBV5-1 to TRBJ2-5; 10 bases match TRBD2. With V trimmed by 5 bases and J by 5 bases, 9 bases remained unmatched. The germline CDR1 and CDR2 sequences are SGHRS and YFSETQ. The CDR3 totals 15 residues. CDR3 sequence (DNA): TGCGCCAGCAGTACCGGGACTAGCGCTTCCGAGACCCAGTACTTC. Translating gives CASSTGTSASETQYF.

There are a few counts of this clone. The V call is TRBV6-6, the J call TRBJ1-1, with 8 bases lining up with TRBD1. The J segment lost 7 bases and the V segment lost 2 bases, leaving 6 bases of the junction unmatched. CDR3 length equals 14 residues. From germline, CDR1 is MNHNY and CDR2 SVGAGI (reference sequence). The CDR3 protein is CASSYPDRVVEAFF. The CDR3 nucleotides read TGTGCCAGCAGTTACCCGGACAGGGTTGTTGAAGCTTTCTTT.

The chain couples TRBV11-3 to TRBJ1-1; 9 positions agree with TRBD1. The CDR3 runs 15 residues. With V trimmed by 5 bases and J by 0 bases, 4 bases remained unmatched. CDR1 is SGHNT, CDR2 YENEEA, per germline. This CDR3 is CASSPGTGLNTEAFF. CDR3 sequence (DNA): TGTGCCAGCAGCCCAGGGACAGGGCTGAACACTGAAGCTTTCTTT.

The chain employs TRBV28 and TRBJ2-5, with 9 bases fitting TRBD1. The length of the CDR3 is 16 residues. Germline trimming cut 4 bases from V and 5 bases from J; bases unmatched to any gene: 11. The germline CDR1 and CDR2 sequences are MDHEN and SYDVKM. CDR3 residues: CASSSPRTGDKETQYF. CDR3 DNA sequence: TGTGCCAGCAGTTCCCCACGGACAGGGGATAAGGAGACCCAGTACTTC.

The chain links TRBV21-1 to TRBJ1-2. TRBV21-1 is described as a pseudogene. The CDR3 has 16 residues. The CDR3 reads CASTPSCGFQTYGYTF. In DNA, the CDR3 is TGTGCCAGCACCCCATCTTGCGGATTCCAGACCTATGGCTACACCTTC.

The rearrangement links TRBV7-2 to TRBJ2-5; 9 bases are shared with TRBD2. The junction had 9 bases not matched to a gene; V was cut back by 5 bases and J by 5 bases. Germline CDR1 is SGHTA and CDR2 is FQGNSA. The CDR3 spans 15 residues. The CDR3 is CASSRGGTSTETQYF. The DNA of the CDR3 is TGTGCCAGCAGCCGGGGAGGGACTAGCACGGAGACCCAGTACTTC.

This clone appeared a few times. The chain recombines TRBV30 with TRBJ1-5; 9 positions match TRBD1. V lost 4 bases to trimming and J lost 9 bases; unmatched junction nucleotides: 10. The V gene's germline CDR1 is GTSNPN and CDR2 SVGIG (reference sequence). The CDR3 runs to 14 residues. Here the CDR3 DNA reads TGTGCCTGGACTCGGGACAGGGCCGCCGGGCCCCAGCATTTT. This encodes CAWTRDRAAGPQHF.

The gene calls are TRBV9 and TRBJ1-1; D not resolved. The CDR3 length is 14 residues. The germline gives CDR1 SGDLS, CDR2 YYNGEE. V was shortened by 4 bases and J by 3 bases, with 13 bases between the two germline ends. The CDR3 spells CASSRRRSDTEAFF. CDR3 DNA sequence: TGTGCCAGCAGCCGCCGGAGGAGTGACACTGAAGCTTTCTTT.

This clone was observed once. The gene calls are TRBV29-1 and TRBJ1-2; 7 bases line up with TRBD1. The J segment lost 8 bases and the V segment lost 6 bases, leaving 6 bases of the junction unmatched. The CDR3 runs to 11 residues. The germline gives CDR1 SQVTM, CDR2 ANQGSEA. CDR3: CSVRTGEGYTF. DNA of the CDR3: TGCAGCGTCCGTACAGGGGAGGGCTACACCTTC.

This chain's CDR3 is CASSRTGGQIYEQYF. DNA for the CDR3: TGTGCCAGCAGCAGGACAGGGGGCCAGATCTACGAGCAGTACTTC. V is TRBV5-6 and J is TRBJ2-7; 11 nucleotides agree with TRBD1. Trimming removed 4 bases from V and 3 bases from J; junction bases left unmatched: 6. Looked up from germline, CDR1 is SGHDT and CDR2 is YYEEEE. This CDR3 spans 15 amino acids.

This CDR3 reads CSVEDPVGQGSYEQYF. The CDR3 DNA is TGCAGCGTTGAAGATCCTGTGGGACAGGGATCCTACGAGCAGTACTTC. The chain has TRBV29-1 and TRBJ2-5, with 9 bases identical to TRBD1. The tail of the sequence fits TRBJ2-7 better, so the J call may be wrong. The germline V gene has CDR1 SQVTM and CDR2 ANQGSEA. The CDR3 is 16 amino acids.

This chain connects TRBV19 to TRBJ2-5; 15 positions agree with TRBD2. Germline loops: CDR1 LNHDA, CDR2 SQIVND (reference sequence). J gave up 5 bases and V 3 bases, and 7 bases lay outside the gene matches. The CDR3 contains 17 residues. The chain's CDR3 is CASSIRTSGRAFETQYF. The DNA for the CDR3 is TGTGCCAGTAGTATTAGGACTAGCGGGAGGGCCTTCGAGACCCAGTACTTC.

Regarding this clone: The junction departs from the called germline gene at one end, perhaps through a read error. The V call is TRBV18, the J call TRBJ2-2, with D perhaps TRBD1 (6 bases). Germline lookup yields CDR1 KGHSH and CDR2 LQKENI. The CDR3 loop spans 15 amino acids. The CDR3 nucleotides read TGTACCAGCTCACTACAGGGTATGGACACCGGGGAGCTGTTTTTT. This gives the protein CTSSLQGMDTGELFF.

The chain joins TRBV7-8 to TRBJ2-7; D is uncertain. Between the trimmed V and J ends, which lost 0 bases and 1 base, there was a span of 13 bases. This CDR3 is 16 amino acids long. Germline CDR1 SGHVS, CDR2 FQNEAQ. In DNA form, the CDR3 reads TGTGCCAGCAGCTTAGCAAGTTGGTCCGTATCCTACGAGCAGTACTTC. It specifies CASSLASWSVSYEQYF.

The J gene is TRBJ2-7, the V gene TRBV5-1; 7 nucleotides match TRBD1. The CDR3 has 15 residues. The trim removed 4 bases at V and 3 bases at J, leaving 10 bases unmatched. Germline assignment: CDR1 SGHRS and CDR2 YFSETQ. The CDR3 sequence is CASSRSTGANYEQYF. The DNA of the CDR3 is TGCGCCAGCAGCCGGAGCACAGGGGCGAACTACGAGCAGTACTTC.

The chain joins TRBV2 to TRBJ1-2; D ambiguous. The CDR3 runs to 13 residues. The V and J ends lost 8 bases and 5 bases respectively, with 15 bases between them. Germline V gene data show CDR1 as SNHLY and CDR2 as FYNNEI. The CDR3 nucleotides are TGTGCCAGCCGATGGACGGCGGGATATGGCTACACCTTC. This gives the protein CASRWTAGYGYTF. Looking up the rest from reference TRBV2 and TRBJ1-2 gives the full variable domain: EPEVTQTPSHQVTQMGQEVILRCVPISNHLYFYWYRQILGQKVEFLVSFYNNEISEKSEIFDDQFSVERPDGSNFTLKIRSTKLEDSAMYFCASRWTAGYGYTFGSGTRLTVV.

The chain is built from TRBV19 and TRBJ2-6; D may be TRBD1 (6 bases). Deletions cut 3 bases from V and 4 bases from J, with 13 bases between. Germline V gene data show CDR1 as LNHDA and CDR2 as SQIVND (reference sequence). This CDR3 comprises 16 residues. The CDR3 nucleotides are TGTGCCAGTAGTATGTGGTTGGGGGCGGGGGCCAACGTCCTGACTTTC. Translation: CASSMWLGAGANVLTF.

The chain is built from TRBV5-1 and TRBJ2-5; D is possibly TRBD2 (6 bases). Trimming pared 5 bases from V and 4 bases from J, leaving 18 bases between. The CDR3 is 15 residues long. CDR1 is SGHRS and CDR2 is YFSETQ in the germline V gene. The CDR3 DNA sequence: TGCGCCAGCAGGACTACGGGAGTCGGGTCAGAGACCCAGTACTTC. Protein: CASRTTGVGSETQYF.

The CDR3 DNA reads TGTGCCGTCGGGGAGTGGGACACTGAAGCTTTCTTT. Translated, it gives CAVGEWDTEAFF. The V call is TRBV10-3, the J call TRBJ1-1; D uncertain. There are 12 residues in the CDR3. The germline CDR1 and CDR2 sequences are ENHRY and SYGVKD. V lost 11 bases and J 3 bases, leaving 13 bases between the germline ends.

The chain couples TRBV12-5 to TRBJ2-5; 14 positions match TRBD2. The CDR3 covers 17 residues. CDR1 LGHNT and CDR2 FRNRAP come from the germline V gene. Trimming removed 4 bases from V and 0 bases from J; junction bases left unmatched: 4. This CDR3 is CASGWQTSGRDQETQYF. DNA for the CDR3: TGTGCTAGTGGTTGGCAGACTAGCGGGAGGGACCAAGAGACCCAGTACTTC.

CDR3 residues: CAWSPGQWRGELFF. In nucleotides, the CDR3 is TGTGCCTGGAGCCCGGGACAGTGGCGAGGGGAGCTGTTTTTT. V usage is TRBV30 and J usage is TRBJ2-2, with 7 nucleotides matching TRBD1. In germline, CDR1 is GTSNPN, CDR2 SVGIG (reference sequence). CDR3 length equals 14 residues. J lost 8 bases, V lost 3 bases, and 9 bases had no gene match.